These 30 T cell receptor beta chains were sequenced from one sample in a study of T-cell memory formation after mild COVID-19. TCRdb passed the 5' RACE reads through MiXCR, listing each CDR3 protein once. Altogether around 390,000 distinct CDR3 sequences are present, 15% to 20% being singletons, with the ten largest covering 20% to 25%. The specimen sequenced was PBMCs or a T cell subset sorted from them (not recorded which). These receptors were collected from a man between 18 and 29 years old who had mild COVID-19 (a few samples of this study predate the infection). Cell type and time point are not known.

The chain carries TRBV2 and TRBJ2-1, with 8 bases matching TRBD1. This CDR3 is built from 15 residues. CDR1 and CDR2 (germline): SNHLY, FYNNEI. The V gene end was trimmed by 8 bases and the J gene end by 7 bases; junction bases not matched to a gene: 13. The CDR3 spells CASRSMDRAGNEQFF. DNA for the CDR3: TGTGCCAGCCGTTCGATGGACAGGGCGGGGAATGAGCAGTTCTTC.

V usage is TRBV6-6 and J usage is TRBJ1-2, with D perhaps TRBD1 (6 bases). This CDR3 spans 16 amino acids. Looked up from germline, CDR1 is MNHNY and CDR2 is SVGAGI (reference sequence). Trimming took 2 bases from V and 0 from J, leaving 13 bases between them. The CDR3 bases are TGTGCCAGCAGTTACCCGACAGGCTTGACTAACTATGGCTACACCTTC. Protein product: CASSYPTGLTNYGYTF.

The rearrangement uses TRBV20-1 and TRBJ2-5, with D perhaps assigned TRBD1 or TRBD2 (5 bases each). The CDR3 loop spans 17 amino acids. Germline assignment: CDR1 DFQATT and CDR2 SNEGSKA (reference sequence). V shed 1 base and J shed 3 bases, with 21 bases lying between them. The CDR3 spells CSARGVMSGRQEETQYF. The DNA for the CDR3 is TGCAGTGCTAGAGGCGTGATGTCGGGACGGCAAGAAGAGACCCAGTACTTC.

This clonotype was detected a few times. One junction end does not reproduce the germline sequence, and a read error may be involved. V usage is TRBV29-1 and J usage is TRBJ2-3; TRBD2 matches at 9 bases. In germline, CDR1 is SQVTM, CDR2 ANQGSEA. CDR3 length: 15 residues. This chain's CDR3 is CSVEGTSGSTDTQYF. In DNA, the CDR3 is TGCAGCGTCGAAGGTACTAGCGGGAGCACAGATACGCAGTATTTT.

J is TRBJ1-1 and V is TRBV24-1; D is unresolved. Germline V gene data show CDR1 as KGHDR and CDR2 as SFDVKD. Deletions cut 3 bases from V and 8 bases from J, with 9 bases between. The CDR3 spans 12 residues. CDR3 sequence (DNA): TGTGCCACCAGTGATAACAACCGGGAAGCTTTCTTT. Residues: CATSDNNREAFF.

The genes are TRBV12-3 or TRBV12-4 and TRBJ1-1; a possible D gene is TRBD1 (5 bases). Trimming shortened V by 4 bases and J by 2 bases, and 11 bases separated the two germline ends. The CDR3 sequence is 14 residues long. CDR3 in DNA: TGTGCCAGCAGTTCCCGGGGCCCCAACACTGAAGCTTTCTTT. Protein sequence: CASSSRGPNTEAFF.

The rearrangement joins TRBV5-6 to TRBJ2-1; the D is unclear. This CDR3 spans 12 amino acids. V lost 4 bases, J lost 5 bases, and 7 bases lay in between. The germline gives CDR1 SGHDT, CDR2 YYEEEE. CDR3 nucleotides: TGTGCCAGCAGCGCTACAGACAATGAGCAGTTCTTC. This gives the protein CASSATDNEQFF.

The rearrangement uses TRBV20-1 and TRBJ2-5; 8 bases map to TRBD1. This CDR3 has 15 residues. From germline, CDR1 is DFQATT and CDR2 SNEGSKA (reference sequence). Trimming at V came to 3 bases and at J to 2 bases, leaving 8 bases not matched to a gene. The CDR3 nucleotides are TGCAGTGCTAGTGTGGCAGGGGGCGGGCAAGAGACCCAGTACTTC. It encodes CSASVAGGGQETQYF.

This clonotype was seen only a few times. V gene TRBV4-1 combines with J gene TRBJ2-5; tentative D call: TRBD2 (6 bases). Germline loops: CDR1 MGHRA, CDR2 YSYEKL. The V end was cut by 4 bases, the J end by 7 bases, with 10 bases between. The CDR3 has 12 amino acids. The CDR3 loop is CASSPLEGTQYF. In nucleotides, the CDR3 is TGCGCCAGCAGCCCCCTGGAGGGGACCCAGTACTTC.

The chain recombines TRBV7-2 with TRBJ1-2; D ambiguous. This CDR3 is 15 amino acids long. The germline gives CDR1 SGHTA, CDR2 FQGNSA. With 2 bases removed from V and 2 bases from J, the gap between germline ends came to 12 bases. The CDR3 sequence is CASSLMVHRNYGYTF. For the CDR3, the DNA is TGTGCCAGCAGCTTAATGGTCCACAGAAACTATGGCTACACCTTC.

The sample holds a few counts of this clonotype. The chain has TRBV20-1 and TRBJ1-6, with TRBD1 matching 7 bases. With 3 bases clipped from V and 8 bases from J, the junction kept 7 bases outside the gene matches. CDR1 and CDR2 from the germline V gene are DFQATT and SNEGSKA (reference sequence). There are 14 residues in the CDR3. The CDR3 spells CSARGDRVYSPLHF. CDR3 in DNA: TGCAGTGCTAGGGGCGACAGGGTATATTCACCCCTCCACTTT.

This clonotype was observed a handful of times. The rearrangement joins TRBV5-6 to TRBJ1-1; D gene ambiguous. The germline V and J ends were trimmed by 0 bases and 12 bases, with 9 bases remaining between them. There are 11 residues in the CDR3. The germline V gene has CDR1 SGHDT and CDR2 YYEEEE. The CDR3 sequence: CASSLGGGTFF. For the CDR3, the DNA is TGTGCCAGCAGCTTGGGGGGAGGAACTTTCTTT.

The rearrangement links TRBV18 to TRBJ2-3; 9 positions agree with TRBD1. The V segment lost 0 bases and the J segment 3 bases; nucleotides outside the gene matches: 7. Per germline, CDR1 KGHSH and CDR2 LQKENI. The length of the CDR3 is 17 residues. The CDR3 nucleotides read TGTGCCAGCTCACCACCTTTTCGGGACAGGGTGACAGATACGCAGTATTTT. This codes for CASSPPFRDRVTDTQYF.

This clonotype was seen a few times. V is TRBV5-4 and J is TRBJ2-3; 9 bases match TRBD2. V shed 3 bases and J 6 bases; nucleotides not matched to a gene: 11. Germline V gives CDR1 SGHNT, CDR2 YYREEE (reference sequence). The CDR3 runs to 16 residues. CDR3 nucleotides: TGTGCCAGCAGCTGGGATACGCGGGGGGGACGGGATACGCAGTATTTT. Translated, it gives CASSWDTRGGRDTQYF.

Comment on this clonotype: A read error may account for a junction end that differs from germline. The genes are TRBV5-1 and TRBJ1-1, with 10 bases identical to TRBD1. Germline CDR1 SGHRS, CDR2 YFSETQ. The CDR3 consists of 14 residues. The CDR3 reads CASSEGQGNPEAFF. In DNA form, the CDR3 reads TGCGCCAGCAGCGAGGGACAGGGGAACCCTGAAGCTTTCTTT.

The chain links TRBV7-8 to TRBJ2-7, with a weak D call TRBD1 (7 bases). V lost 11 bases and J lost 4, with 12 bases in between. Germline V lookup: CDR1 SGHVS, CDR2 FQNEAQ. This CDR3 is 11 amino acids long. CDR3 in DNA: TGTGCCCTGGAGGGGGCATACGAGCAGTACGTC. Translated: CALEGAYEQYV.

The chain recombines TRBV12-3 or TRBV12-4 with TRBJ1-2; 9 bases fit TRBD1. The length of the CDR3 is 15 residues. V trimming: 5 bases; J trimming: 4 bases; junction bases outside the gene matches: 8. The CDR3 DNA is TGTGCCAGCAGTGCCCGGGACAGGGCAGTCTATGGCTACACCTTC. Translated: CASSARDRAVYGYTF.

This chain uses TRBV20-1 with TRBJ2-3; D is uncertain. This CDR3 has 15 amino acids. The V gene's germline CDR1 is DFQATT and CDR2 SNEGSKA (reference sequence). Trimming cost V 1 base and J 0 bases, with 11 bases left between them. Here the CDR3 DNA reads TGCAGTGCTAGAGCATCGAAAGGGAGCACAGATACGCAGTATTTT. Its protein is CSARASKGSTDTQYF.

The V gene is TRBV6-9, the J gene TRBJ1-1; 10 bases match TRBD1. Germline-derived CDR1 and CDR2 are MNHGY and SVAAGI. The CDR3 length is 17 residues. After removal of 7 bases from V and 4 bases from J, the junction contained 15 bases not matched to a gene. The CDR3 is CASKHPPGQGRATEAFF. CDR3 nucleotides: TGTGCCAGCAAGCACCCCCCGGGACAGGGGAGGGCCACTGAAGCTTTCTTT.

This chain connects TRBV28 to TRBJ1-6; 7 nucleotides agree with TRBD1. Germline V gives CDR1 MDHEN, CDR2 SYDVKM. The CDR3 totals 15 residues. V shed 5 bases and J 10 bases; nucleotides not matched to a gene: 11. The CDR3 nucleotides are TGTGCCAGCAGTCGATCGACAGGGCGGGGCTCACCCCTCCACTTT. It translates to CASSRSTGRGSPLHF.

V and J are TRBV12-3 or TRBV12-4 and TRBJ1-3; D may be TRBD1 (5 bases). The CDR3 length is 17 residues. V was trimmed by 6 bases and J by 0 bases, leaving 18 bases between them. The CDR3 region has the DNA TGTGCCAGCAGCCAGGTCGGGACGGCGAGCTCTGGAAACACCATATATTTT. It codes for CASSQVGTASSGNTIYF.

The genes are TRBV7-9 and TRBJ2-5; D not certain. Looked up from germline, CDR1 is SEHNR and CDR2 is FQNEAQ (reference sequence). Between the trimmed V and J ends, which lost 2 bases and 5 bases, there was a span of 6 bases. The CDR3 has 12 amino acids. CDR3 residues: CASSLLLETQYF. Written as DNA, the CDR3 is TGTGCCAGCAGCTTATTGTTGGAGACCCAGTACTTC.

The chain carries TRBV6-5 and TRBJ2-1, with TRBD1 matching 8 bases. Germline V gives CDR1 MNHEY, CDR2 SVGAGI. The V gene end was trimmed by 7 bases and the J gene end by 6 bases; junction bases not matched to a gene: 14. This CDR3 is built from 16 residues. Here the CDR3 reads CASNRQPGQVFNEQFF. CDR3 sequence (DNA): TGTGCCAGCAACAGACAACCGGGACAGGTTTTCAATGAGCAGTTCTTC.

The rearrangement links TRBV29-1 to TRBJ1-3; D is unclear. The germline CDR1 and CDR2 sequences are SQVTM and ANQGSEA. The V end lost 4 bases, the J end lost 0 bases, and 7 bases lay between the germline ends. The CDR3 is 13 residues long. As DNA, the CDR3 is TGCAGCGTTGGGTCGAACTCTGGAAACACCATATATTTT. As protein: CSVGSNSGNTIYF.

This chain joins TRBV13 and TRBJ1-6; possibly TRBD1 for D (6 bases). The germline V and J ends were trimmed by 3 bases and 10 bases, with 13 bases remaining between them. The CDR3 runs to 14 residues. Germline CDR1 reads PRHDT; CDR2 reads FYEKMQ (reference sequence). CDR3 region: CASSFTGLQSPLHF. In nucleotides, the CDR3 is TGTGCCAGCAGCTTCACAGGGCTACAGTCACCCCTCCACTTT.

This chain joins TRBV27 and TRBJ2-3, with 12 bases matching TRBD2. The CDR3 is made up of 17 amino acids. V dropped 4 bases and J dropped 2; count of bases not matched to a gene: 7. Germline lookup yields CDR1 MNHEY and CDR2 SMNVEV (reference sequence). CDR3 loop: CASSSPLAGGTTDTQYF. The CDR3 nucleotides are TGTGCCAGCAGTTCCCCTCTAGCGGGGGGGACCACAGATACGCAGTATTTT.

The CDR3 loop is CASSLAQGTYNSPLHF. CDR3 nucleotide sequence: TGCGCCAGCAGCTTGGCTCAGGGAACCTATAATTCACCCCTCCACTTT. The rearrangement uses TRBV5-1 and TRBJ1-6; possible D gene TRBD1, 5 bases. Germline CDR1 reads SGHRS; CDR2 reads YFSETQ. This CDR3 region has 16 residues. Trimming removed 0 bases from V and 2 bases from J, with 9 bases in between.

This chain links TRBV7-2 with TRBJ2-1; 13 bases align to TRBD2. V shed 5 bases and J 4 bases; nucleotides not matched to a gene: 11. This CDR3 is built from 18 residues. CDR1 is SGHTA and CDR2 is FQGNSA in the germline V gene. The CDR3 region is CASSTHSLAGGPYNEQFF. As DNA, the CDR3 is TGTGCCAGCAGCACCCACTCACTAGCGGGGGGGCCATACAATGAGCAGTTCTTC.

This clonotype appeared a single time. The chain carries TRBV7-9 and TRBJ2-7; no definite D call. The CDR3 contains 12 residues. The V and J ends lost 5 bases and 2 bases respectively, with 7 bases between them. CDR1 and CDR2 (germline): SEHNR, FQNEAQ (reference sequence). CDR3 bases: TGTGCCAGCAGCCGAATCGCCTACGAGCAGTACTTC. Amino acids: CASSRIAYEQYF.

Many counts were recorded for this clonotype. The CDR3 sequence: CASSPDRGIGNQPQHF. CDR3 nucleotides: TGTGCCAGTAGTCCGGACAGGGGTATCGGCAATCAGCCCCAGCATTTT. This chain uses TRBV19 with TRBJ1-5, with 9 bases identical to TRBD1. The V segment lost 5 bases and the J segment 2 bases; nucleotides outside the gene matches: 7. The CDR3 consists of 16 residues. CDR1 and CDR2 (germline): LNHDA, SQIVND (reference sequence).